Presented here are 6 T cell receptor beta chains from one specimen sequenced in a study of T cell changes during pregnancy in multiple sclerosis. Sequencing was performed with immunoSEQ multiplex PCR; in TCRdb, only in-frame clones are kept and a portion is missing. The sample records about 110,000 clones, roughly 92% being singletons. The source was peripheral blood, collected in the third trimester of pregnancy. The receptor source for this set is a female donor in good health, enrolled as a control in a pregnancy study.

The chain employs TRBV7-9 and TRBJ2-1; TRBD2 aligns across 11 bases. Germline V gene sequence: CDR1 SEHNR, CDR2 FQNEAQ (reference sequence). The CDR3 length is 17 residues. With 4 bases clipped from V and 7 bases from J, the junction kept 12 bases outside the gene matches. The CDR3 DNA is TGTGCCAGCAGCTCCCCTCTAGCGGGGGGAACCAGAAATGAGCAGTTCTTC. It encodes CASSSPLAGGTRNEQFF.

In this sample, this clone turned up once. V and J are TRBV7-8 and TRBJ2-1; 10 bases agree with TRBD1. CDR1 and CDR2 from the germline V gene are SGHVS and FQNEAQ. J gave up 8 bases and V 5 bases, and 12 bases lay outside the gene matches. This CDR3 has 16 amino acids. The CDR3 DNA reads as TGTGCCAGCAGCCTAAGACCGTCGACAGGGGGCTATGAGCAGTTCTTC. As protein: CASSLRPSTGGYEQFF. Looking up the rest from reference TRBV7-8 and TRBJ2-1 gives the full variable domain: GAGVSQSPRYKVAKRGQDVALRCDPISGHVSLFWYQQALGQGPEFLTYFQNEAQLDKSGLPSDRFFAERPEGSVSTLKIQRTQQEDSAVYLCASSLRPSTGGYEQFFGPGTRLTVL.

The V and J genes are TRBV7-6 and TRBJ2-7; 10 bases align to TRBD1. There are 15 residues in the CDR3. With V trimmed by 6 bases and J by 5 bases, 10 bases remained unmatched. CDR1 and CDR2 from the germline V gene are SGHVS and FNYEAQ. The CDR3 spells CASSWPGQGNDEQYF. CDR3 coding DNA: TGTGCCAGCAGTTGGCCGGGACAGGGGAATGACGAGCAGTACTTC. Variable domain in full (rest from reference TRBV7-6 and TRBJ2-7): GAGVSQSPRYKVTKRGQDVALRCDPISGHVSLYWYRQALGQGPEFLTYFNYEAQQDKSGLPNDRFSAERPEGSISTLTIQRTEQRDSAMYRCASSWPGQGNDEQYFGPGTRLTVT.

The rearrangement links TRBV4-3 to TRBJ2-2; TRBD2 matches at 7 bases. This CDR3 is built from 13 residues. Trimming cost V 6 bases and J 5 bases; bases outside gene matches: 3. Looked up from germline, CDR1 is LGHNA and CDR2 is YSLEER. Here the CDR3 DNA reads TGCGCCAGCAGTGGCGGGGGAACCGGGGAGCTGTTTTTT. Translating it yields CASSGGGTGELFF.

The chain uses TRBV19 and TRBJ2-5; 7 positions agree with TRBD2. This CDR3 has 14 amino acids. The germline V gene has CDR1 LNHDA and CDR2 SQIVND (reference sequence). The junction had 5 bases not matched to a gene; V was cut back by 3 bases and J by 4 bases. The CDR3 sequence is CASSIPGTIETQYF. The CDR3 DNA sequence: TGTGCCAGTAGTATCCCCGGGACTATAGAGACCCAGTACTTC.

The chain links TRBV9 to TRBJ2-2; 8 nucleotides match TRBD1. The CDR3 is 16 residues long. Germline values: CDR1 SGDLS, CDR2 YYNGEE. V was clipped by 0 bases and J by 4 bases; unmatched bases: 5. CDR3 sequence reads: CASSVVRDRGTGELFF. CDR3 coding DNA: TGTGCCAGCAGCGTAGTCCGTGACAGGGGCACCGGGGAGCTGTTTTTT.